Listed below are T cell receptor beta chains from one sample, sequenced in a study of T cell responses to AZD1222 COVID-19 vaccine. The assay was immunoSEQ multiplex PCR, and TCRdb's table has in-frame clones only and misses some. In the table there are over 100,000 clones, 86% of which are singletons. This specimen consisted of peripheral blood, obtained on day 0 of AZD1222 vaccination. These receptors were taken from an adult in good health. CDR3s include the opening cysteine and the closing phenylalanine or tryptophan. D genes are given only for firm matches. Size is omitted from some rows. Given values are once, few, many or a class for expanded clones.

TRBV5-4	.	TRBJ2-5	.	TGTGCCAGCAGCCAAGATAGGGCAGAGACCCAGTACTTC	CASSQDRAETQYF
TRBV6-6	.	TRBJ1-1	.	TGTGCCAGCAGTCGACGACAGCAATCCATGAACACTGAAGCTTTCTTT	CASSRRQQSMNTEAFF
TRBV7-9	.	TRBJ1-1	.	TGTGCCAGCAGCCCCCTAGGGAGAACTGAAGCTTTCTTT	CASSPLGRTEAFF
TRBV24-1	TRBD1	TRBJ1-5	.	TGTGCCACCAGTGATCCCGGACAGGGAAATCAGCCCCAGCATTTT	CATSDPGQGNQPQHF
TRBV7-9	.	TRBJ2-3	few	TGTGCCAGCAGCTTAATCGTAACAGATACGCAGTATTTT	CASSLIVTDTQYF
TRBV12-3/TRBV12-4	.	TRBJ1-1	.	TGTGCCAGCAGTCCAACAGGGTTCACTGAAGCTTTCTTT	CASSPTGFTEAFF
TRBV27	.	TRBJ2-3	once	TGTGCCAGCAGTTTATTGGGAGTCCTGGGCACAGATACGCAGTATTTT	CASSLLGVLGTDTQYF
TRBV29-1	.	TRBJ2-3	.	TGCAGCGTTGATTCTGGGACAGATACGCAGTATTTT	CSVDSGTDTQYF
TRBV5-1	TRBD1	TRBJ1-1	.	TGCGCCAGCAGGCAGGGACAGACGAACACTGAAGCTTTCTTT	CASRQGQTNTEAFF
TRBV28	.	TRBJ2-7	.	TGTGCCAGCAGTTTTCCCGCAGCAACCTACGAGCAGTACTTC	CASSFPAATYEQYF
TRBV6-1	.	TRBJ1-4	.	TGTGCCAGCAGTGAAATAAGTGGGTGGGGTGAAAAACTGTTTTTT	CASSEISGWGEKLFF
TRBV29-1	.	TRBJ2-7	.	TGCAGCGTCGACAGATCCCGGGGGTCTCCCGAGCAGTACTTC	CSVDRSRGSPEQYF
TRBV6-2/TRBV6-3	.	TRBJ1-3	.	TGTGCCAGCAGCCCGACTGAATCTGGAAACACCATATATTTT	CASSPTESGNTIYF
TRBV7-2	.	TRBJ1-1	.	TGTGCCAGCAGCTTAGTTTCGGGGGCTGGCGCTTTCTTT	CASSLVSGAGAFF
TRBV7-9	.	TRBJ1-2	.	TGTGCCAGCAGCCGTGCTGGGGGGAACTATGGCTACACCTTC	CASSRAGGNYGYTF
TRBV10-3	TRBD2	TRBJ2-7	.	TGTGCCAATTCGAAGGCTAGCGGGGGGACGAGCGAGCAGTACTTC	CANSKASGGTSEQYF
TRBV5-1	.	TRBJ2-7	.	TGCGCCAGCAGGTCGGGTCCAGTGGCCTACGAGCAGTACTTC	CASRSGPVAYEQYF
TRBV6-5	TRBD1	TRBJ1-4	.	TGTGCCAGCTGGGAGACAGGGTACGTCAAACTGTTTTTT	CASWETGYVKLFF